This TCR beta chain emerged from a study of T cells in localized non-small cell lung cancer. Regarding the study as a whole: Sequencing, confined to only one tumor region, leaves heterogeneity possible. Detection in adjacent lung was observed for a median around 59 of the top 100 tumor clones.

This CDR3 has 15 residues. The V gene lost 6 bases and the J gene lost 3 bases, with 16 bases spanning the gap. Germline CDR1 and CDR2: MNHNY and SVGAGI (reference sequence). Concerning this clone itself: The antigen remains unidentified.

TCRdb's table, derived via immunoSEQ multiplex PCR, lists solely in-frame clones and lacks some. The sample lists approximately 140,000 clones, more than 80% occurring once. This receptor was obtained from a female donor at least 60 years old with stage I lung adenocarcinoma. The chain carries TRBV6-6 and TRBJ2-3; D not resolved. The specimen was peripheral blood, collected before any cancer treatment. CDR3 in amino acids: CASRAGPAETDTQYF. CDR3 nucleotides: TGTGCCAGCAGGGCCGGACCCGCGGAGACAGATACGCAGTATTTT.